This TCR beta chain is from a study of T cell repertoires in cytomegalovirus infection. About this clonotype: The antigen remains unidentified.

The CDR3 covers 15 residues. Trimming took 3 bases from V and 2 from J, leaving 13 bases between them. From germline, CDR1 is MNHEY and CDR2 SVGAGI. Study-wide results and limits: In two of eight donors, the top clonotype was HLA-C-restricted CMV-specific. Summed frequency of shared TCR beta families picked out CMV carriers who also had the relevant HLA.

TCRdb reprocessed the reads with MiXCR, giving one entry per CDR3 protein. This table has around 530,000 distinct CDR3 sequences, around a quarter appearing once. V usage is TRBV6-5 and J usage is TRBJ1-2; the D is unclear. The sequence was collected from a human donor in good health (CMV status not recorded). Some clones in this sample may be carry-over from other donors' samples. Specimen: PBMCs. This CDR3 is CASSYSSGVNYGYTF. In nucleotides, the CDR3 is TGTGCCAGCAGTTATTCCTCGGGTGTAAACTATGGCTACACCTTC.